Each of the 12 T cell receptor beta chains below was sequenced from the same sample in a study of shared clonotypes between healthy human individuals. Sequencing used immunoSEQ multiplex PCR; TCRdb keeps in-frame clones, though not all of them. The repertoire has around 2,000,000 clones, around 96% of them found once; the top ten carry roughly 1%. CD45RO-negative CD8 cells positively selected for CCR7 made up the naive population, which excluded terminally differentiated effector memory CD45RA+ cells. What was sequenced was naive CD8+ T cells sorted from blood. The receptors shown here come from a man aged 18 to 30 in good health.

V is TRBV6-1 and J is TRBJ2-2, with a possible D match to TRBD1 (6 bases). Germline CDR1 MNHNS, CDR2 SASEGT. The CDR3 sequence is 16 residues long. The ends were cut back, 2 bases at V and 4 bases at J, with 14 bases in the middle. CDR3 in amino acids: CASSEWVGAITGELFF. The CDR3 nucleotides are TGTGCCAGCAGTGAATGGGTGGGGGCTATCACCGGGGAGCTGTTTTTT.

The chain's CDR3 is CASTPRGAPEAFF. CDR3 sequence (DNA): TGTGCCAGCACCCCCCGGGGGGCCCCTGAAGCTTTCTTT. This chain uses TRBV6-5 with TRBJ1-1, with a tentative D call TRBD1 (6 bases). Germline CDR1 and CDR2: MNHEY and SVGAGI. The V end lost 7 bases, the J end lost 6 bases, and 15 bases lay between the germline ends. This CDR3 contains 13 residues.

Comments on this clone: Other DNA sequences from this sample encode an identical CDR3 as well. V gene TRBV9 combines with J gene TRBJ2-7; 9 bases map to TRBD2. The CDR3 has 14 amino acids. CDR1 and CDR2 (germline): SGDLS, YYNGEE. V lost 0 bases and J lost 4; bases outside the gene matches: 2. CDR3: CASSVGSGGYEQYF. CDR3 nucleotide sequence: TGTGCCAGCAGCGTAGGTAGCGGGGGTTACGAGCAGTACTTC. Full variable domain (rest looked up from reference TRBV9 and TRBJ2-7): DSGVTQTPKHLITATGQRVTLRCSPRSGDLSVYWYQQSLDQGLQFLIQYYNGEERAKGNILERFSAQQFPDLHSELNLSSLELGDSALYFCASSVGSGGYEQYFGPGTRLTVT.

The V gene is TRBV2, the J gene TRBJ2-1; TRBD2 agrees at 8 bases. The trim removed 7 bases at V and 6 bases at J, leaving 8 bases unmatched. Germline lookup yields CDR1 SNHLY and CDR2 FYNNEI. CDR3 size: 14 residues. The CDR3 sequence: CASNEGLVSNEQFF. The CDR3 region has the DNA TGTGCCAGCAACGAGGGACTAGTATCCAATGAGCAGTTCTTC.

This clone came up once. Germline is not matched at one junction end, which may reflect a read error. The rearrangement links TRBV29-1 to TRBJ1-2; 7 bases match TRBD1. CDR3 size: 15 residues. Germline CDR1 is SQVTM and CDR2 is ANQGSEA. The CDR3 sequence: CSVEADGTVTDGYTF. DNA of the CDR3: TGCAGCGTGGAAGCCGACGGGACAGTAACCGATGGCTACACCTTC.

The V gene is TRBV7-6, the J gene TRBJ2-1; possible D gene TRBD2, 6 bases. The CDR3 runs to 16 residues. Germline CDR1 and CDR2: SGHVS and FNYEAQ. V lost 1 base and J 2 bases, leaving 12 bases between the germline ends. The CDR3 nucleotides read TGTGCCAGCAGCTTAGGATCGACGGGAGCCTACAATGAGCAGTTCTTC. The encoded protein is CASSLGSTGAYNEQFF.

This chain joins TRBV13 and TRBJ2-1; D is unclear. This CDR3 is 12 amino acids long. Germline CDR1 is PRHDT and CDR2 is FYEKMQ (reference sequence). The V and J ends lost 5 bases and 3 bases respectively, with 5 bases between them. CDR3 residues: CASSALYNEQFF. The CDR3 nucleotides read TGTGCCAGCAGCGCACTCTACAATGAGCAGTTCTTC.

The chain combines TRBV10-3 with TRBJ1-1, with D uncertain. Between the trimmed V and J ends, which lost 9 bases and 4 bases, there was a span of 15 bases. Germline lookup yields CDR1 ENHRY and CDR2 SYGVKD. This CDR3 has 13 residues. CDR3 sequence: CAIAPGGSTEAFF. For the CDR3, the DNA is TGTGCCATAGCACCAGGCGGGAGCACTGAAGCTTTCTTT.

The J gene is TRBJ1-1, the V gene TRBV27; no reliable D call. This CDR3 comprises 15 residues. V was pared by 0 bases and J by 1 base, with 9 bases between. Germline CDR1 is MNHEY and CDR2 is SMNVEV (reference sequence). The CDR3 nucleotides read TGTGCCAGCAGTTTATCGGCTAACTCGAACACTGAAGCTTTCTTT. Translated: CASSLSANSNTEAFF.

On this clone: An end of the junction does not agree with germline; a read error may underlie this. The chain carries TRBV27 and TRBJ2-2; 7 nucleotides agree with TRBD2. The CDR3 sequence is 14 residues long. Germline assignment: CDR1 MNHEY and CDR2 SMNVEV (reference sequence). The CDR3 DNA is TGTGCCAGCAGTTTAAGCGGGAACGCCGGGGAGCTGTTTTTT. Translated, it gives CASSLSGNAGELFF.

V is TRBV28 and J is TRBJ1-5; D may be TRBD1 (5 bases). V was clipped by 7 bases and J by 6 bases, with 16 bases between them. The CDR3 spans 14 residues. CDR1 MDHEN and CDR2 SYDVKM come from the germline V gene. The CDR3 DNA sequence: TGTGCCAGCACCGGACAAGAAGGGATTCAGCCCCAGCATTTT. It translates to CASTGQEGIQPQHF.

CDR3 coding DNA: TGTGCCAGCAGCCCAGGGACAGGGGGCAATACTGAAGCTTTCTTT. Protein sequence: CASSPGTGGNTEAFF. This chain links TRBV11-2 with TRBJ1-1; TRBD1 matches 12 bases. With 5 bases clipped from V and 5 bases from J, the junction kept 6 bases outside the gene matches. The CDR3 covers 15 residues. From germline, CDR1 is SGHAT and CDR2 FQNNGV.